These 20 T cell receptor beta chains were sequenced from one sample in a study of OX40 agonist ivuxolimab in advanced cancers. Clones were read by immunoSEQ multiplex PCR, and TCRdb kept only the in-frame ones, dropping some. Of more than 20,000 clones in the sample, more than 85% were seen once. The specimen comprised CD4+ or CD8+ T cells sorted from blood, sampled in a trial of the OX40 agonist ivuxolimab. The receptors stem from an adult with an advanced solid tumor such as melanoma, head and neck, liver or kidney cancer.

The V and J genes are TRBV19 and TRBJ1-1, with D hard to call. CDR3 length: 13 amino acids. Germline loops: CDR1 LNHDA, CDR2 SQIVND (reference sequence). Trimming removed 3 bases at V and 1 base at J, with 6 bases between. The CDR3 nucleotides read TGTGCCAGTAGTATTTCGCCGAACACTGAAGCTTTCTTT. Protein sequence: CASSISPNTEAFF.

This chain joins TRBV2 and TRBJ1-3; possible D gene TRBD1, 6 bases. This CDR3 is 16 amino acids long. Per germline, CDR1 SNHLY and CDR2 FYNNEI. V lost 4 bases and J lost 3, with 16 bases in between. In nucleotides, the CDR3 is TGTGCCAGCAGTGGGCGGCGGACAGACCATGGAAACACCATATATTTT. Translated: CASSGRRTDHGNTIYF.

This clone showed up just once. The chain employs TRBV7-9 and TRBJ1-5; D uncertain. Trimming took 1 base from V and 5 from J, leaving 9 bases between them. This CDR3 has 14 amino acids. Germline values: CDR1 SEHNR, CDR2 FQNEAQ (reference sequence). The CDR3 is CASSLGSGDQPQHF. CDR3 coding DNA: TGTGCCAGCAGCTTAGGCAGCGGTGATCAGCCCCAGCATTTT.

The DNA for the CDR3 is TGTGCCAGCAGTGCGGGGGTGCTCTCTGGAAACACCATATATTTT. This translates into CASSAGVLSGNTIYF. The chain is built from TRBV13 and TRBJ1-3, with D perhaps TRBD1 (5 bases). This CDR3 has 15 residues. V lost 6 bases to trimming and J lost 0 bases, with 12 bases between them. Germline lookup yields CDR1 PRHDT and CDR2 FYEKMQ (reference sequence).

This chain connects TRBV4-3 to TRBJ2-5, with D possibly matching TRBD2 (5 bases). This CDR3 comprises 13 residues. From germline, CDR1 is LGHNA and CDR2 YSLEER. V was clipped by 0 bases and J by 5 bases, with 7 bases between them. CDR3 amino acids: CASSQEGGETQYF. DNA of the CDR3: TGCGCCAGCAGCCAAGAAGGCGGGGAGACCCAGTACTTC.

The V gene is TRBV7-2, the J gene TRBJ2-3; D is possibly TRBD1 (5 bases). CDR1 is SGHTA and CDR2 is FQGNSA in the germline V gene. Trimming stripped 0 bases from V and 2 bases from J, with 9 bases between. This CDR3 has 15 residues. The CDR3 sequence is CASSLAGRHTDTQYF. Written as DNA, the CDR3 is TGTGCCAGCAGCTTAGCGGGGCGACACACAGATACGCAGTATTTT. Full variable domain (remainder filled in from reference TRBV7-2 and TRBJ2-3): GAGVSQSPSNKVTEKGKDVELRCDPISGHTALYWYRQSLGQGLEFLIYFQGNSAPDKSGLPSDRFSAERTGGSVSTLTIQRTQQEDSAVYLCASSLAGRHTDTQYFGPGTRLTVL.

The gene calls are TRBV4-1 and TRBJ2-5, with D hard to call. The V end lost 0 bases, the J end lost 4 bases, and 18 bases lay between the germline ends. The CDR3 is 17 residues long. Per the germline V gene, CDR1 is MGHRA and CDR2 is YSYEKL. The CDR3 spells CASSQESASLRGETQYF. The CDR3 DNA reads as TGCGCCAGCAGCCAAGAATCCGCGTCCCTCAGAGGAGAGACCCAGTACTTC.

The chain links TRBV7-9 to TRBJ2-7; D is ambiguous. Germline assignment: CDR1 SEHNR and CDR2 FQNEAQ (reference sequence). Trimming took off 1 base at V and 3 bases at J, with 7 bases between the two ends. The CDR3 covers 13 residues. CDR3: CASSLVGDYEQYF. Written as DNA, the CDR3 is TGTGCCAGCAGCTTAGTTGGGGACTACGAGCAGTACTTC.

CDR3 DNA sequence: TGTGCCAGTTGTCCAGGCAGGGCGCCCTACGAGCAGTACTTC. As protein: CASCPGRAPYEQYF. The rearrangement links TRBV19 to TRBJ2-7, with D possibly matching TRBD1 (5 bases). Germline CDR1 reads LNHDA; CDR2 reads SQIVND (reference sequence). With 8 bases removed from V and 2 bases from J, the gap between germline ends came to 16 bases. The CDR3 has 14 residues. Using reference TRBV19 and TRBJ2-7 for the parts outside the CDR3, the full variable domain is DGGITQSPKYLFRKEGQNVTLSCEQNLNHDAMYWYRQDPGQGLRLIYYSQIVNDFQKGDIAEGYSVSREKKESFPLTVTSAQKNPTAFYLCASCPGRAPYEQYFGPGTRLTVT.

This chain connects TRBV19 to TRBJ2-4; TRBD2 aligns across 7 bases. Per the germline V gene, CDR1 is LNHDA and CDR2 is SQIVND (reference sequence). The CDR3 is 14 amino acids. V was clipped by 3 bases and J by 1 base; unmatched bases: 0. In nucleotides, the CDR3 is TGTGCCAGTAGTATGGGAGGGGCCAAAAACATTCAGTACTTC. Its protein product is CASSMGGAKNIQYF.

The chain uses TRBV6-1 and TRBJ1-1, with unresolved D. Trimming pared 5 bases from V and 3 bases from J, leaving 10 bases between. Per germline, CDR1 MNHNS and CDR2 SASEGT. The CDR3 covers 13 residues. The CDR3 DNA reads as TGTGCCAGCAGTTCCGGGAGTGACACTGAAGCTTTCTTT. This translates into CASSSGSDTEAFF.

J is TRBJ2-4 and V is TRBV5-1; D may be TRBD1 (6 bases). The germline V gene encodes CDR1 SGHRS and CDR2 YFSETQ. The V and J ends lost 0 bases and 5 bases respectively, with 9 bases between them. The CDR3 is 14 amino acids. CDR3: CASSLAQGQNIQYF. The CDR3 nucleotides read TGCGCCAGCAGCTTGGCACAGGGCCAAAACATTCAGTACTTC.

The V and J genes are TRBV5-4 and TRBJ2-5; D call uncertain. The CDR3 loop spans 16 amino acids. Germline lookup yields CDR1 SGHNT and CDR2 YYREEE (reference sequence). Deletions cut 5 bases from V and 0 bases from J, with 17 bases between. The CDR3: CASSSDPREYQETQYF. The CDR3 DNA sequence: TGTGCCAGCAGTTCTGACCCCAGAGAGTACCAAGAGACCCAGTACTTC.

The V call is TRBV5-1, the J call TRBJ1-3; 7 nucleotides agree with TRBD1. The CDR3 sequence is 15 residues long. Germline loops: CDR1 SGHRS, CDR2 YFSETQ. The V gene end was trimmed by 5 bases and the J gene end by 0 bases; junction bases not matched to a gene: 5. The CDR3 region has the DNA TGCGCCAGCAGTAGGGGGCAGAGCTCTGGAAACACCATATATTTT. Translation gives CASSRGQSSGNTIYF.

The chain combines TRBV27 with TRBJ2-2, with D unclear. The CDR3 consists of 13 residues. Germline lookup yields CDR1 MNHEY and CDR2 SMNVEV (reference sequence). With 0 bases removed from V and 5 bases from J, the gap between germline ends came to 4 bases. The CDR3, as DNA: TGTGCCAGCAGTTTATCGAGTACCGGGGAGCTGTTTTTT. This translates into CASSLSSTGELFF.

The chain combines TRBV5-4 with TRBJ2-2; D perhaps matches TRBD2 (6 bases). The CDR3 length is 15 residues. The V gene lost 2 bases and the J gene lost 1 base, with 9 bases spanning the gap. Per germline, CDR1 SGHNT and CDR2 YYREEE (reference sequence). CDR3 loop: CASSFNGRNTGELFF. The CDR3 region has the DNA TGTGCCAGCAGCTTCAACGGGAGGAACACCGGGGAGCTGTTTTTT.

The CDR3 is CASSAPGLSSGANVLTF. The CDR3 region has the DNA TGTGCCAGCAGTGCCCCGGGACTGAGCTCTGGGGCCAACGTCCTGACTTTC. The chain joins TRBV2 to TRBJ2-6; maybe TRBD2 (6 bases). The germline CDR1 and CDR2 sequences are SNHLY and FYNNEI. The V end was cut by 4 bases, the J end by 0 bases, with 13 bases between. The CDR3 covers 17 residues.

Only one count was recorded for this clone. CDR3 DNA: TGTGCCAGCAGCTTAGTCAGGGGGTCGACTGAAGCTTTCTTT. Residues: CASSLVRGSTEAFF. This chain links TRBV7-9 with TRBJ1-1; the match to TRBD1 covers 7 bases. From germline, CDR1 is SEHNR and CDR2 FQNEAQ (reference sequence). V dropped 1 base and J dropped 5; count of bases not matched to a gene: 4. The CDR3 length is 14 residues.

This chain joins TRBV2 and TRBJ2-3, with D perhaps being TRBD1 or TRBD2 (5 bases each). Trimming cost V 7 bases and J 2 bases, with 13 bases left between them. The germline CDR1 and CDR2 sequences are SNHLY and FYNNEI. The CDR3 sequence is 14 residues long. The CDR3 nucleotides are TGTGCCAGCAACCGGGACCAGAACACAGATACGCAGTATTTT. Translation: CASNRDQNTDTQYF.

This clone is judged medium-sized. The rearrangement joins TRBV4-1 to TRBJ2-5, with D unresolved. Germline-derived CDR1 and CDR2 are MGHRA and YSYEKL. This CDR3 spans 11 amino acids. V dropped 0 bases and J dropped 4 bases, with 0 bases sitting between them. The CDR3 is CASSQEETQYF. The CDR3 coding sequence is TGCGCCAGCAGCCAAGAAGAGACCCAGTACTTC.